This T cell receptor (beta chain) was captured in a study of T cells in Graves' hyperthyroidism and ophthalmopathy. Study details: Prior to any treatment, at the point of initial diagnosis, peripheral blood was collected. Broader study findings: Most thyroid-expanded clonotypes above 0.001 were also found in blood.

This clonotype has more than one count but fewer than ten. Its cognate antigen is unknown. RNA transcripts were the template for amplifying TCR beta CDR3 regions. HTBI primers drove first-round RT-PCR of the TCR CDR3. Each CDR3 protein is one row after TCRdb ran MiXCR on the multiplex PCR reads. The data contain about 480,000 distinct CDR3 sequences, around a fifth of them singletons. The CDR3 has 14 amino acids. The V end was cut by 7 bases, the J end by 1 base, with 8 bases between. Germline CDR1 LNHDA, CDR2 SQIVND (reference sequence). Any patient presenting with uncontrolled infection, other autoimmune disease, pregnancy or lactation was left out.

Sequencing was done on a sample of blood. The genes are TRBV19 and TRBJ2-6, with D possibly being TRBD1 (6 bases). The receptor was derived from a woman in her seventies with Graves' ophthalmopathy. The CDR3 reads CASNRVSGANVLTF. The CDR3, as DNA: TGTGCCAGTAACAGGGTTTCTGGGGCCAACGTCCTGACTTTC. The complete variable domain, with remaining parts taken from reference TRBV19 and TRBJ2-6, reads DGGITQSPKYLFRKEGQNVTLSCEQNLNHDAMYWYRQDPGQGLRLIYYSQIVNDFQKGDIAEGYSVSREKKESFPLTVTSAQKNPTAFYLCASNRVSGANVLTFGAGSRLTVL.